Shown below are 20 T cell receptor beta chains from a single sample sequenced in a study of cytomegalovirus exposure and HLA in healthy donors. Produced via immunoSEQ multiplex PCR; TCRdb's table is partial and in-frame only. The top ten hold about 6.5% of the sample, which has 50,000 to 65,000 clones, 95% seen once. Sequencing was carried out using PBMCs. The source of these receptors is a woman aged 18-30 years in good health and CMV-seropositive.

Here the CDR3 reads CASSQDPFPGANVLTF. The CDR3 DNA reads as TGCGCCAGCAGCCAAGATCCTTTTCCTGGGGCCAACGTCCTGACTTTC. The chain is built from TRBV4-1 and TRBJ2-6; no definite D call. The CDR3 is 16 residues long. Trimming took 0 bases from V and 2 from J, leaving 8 bases between them. Germline lookup yields CDR1 MGHRA and CDR2 YSYEKL.

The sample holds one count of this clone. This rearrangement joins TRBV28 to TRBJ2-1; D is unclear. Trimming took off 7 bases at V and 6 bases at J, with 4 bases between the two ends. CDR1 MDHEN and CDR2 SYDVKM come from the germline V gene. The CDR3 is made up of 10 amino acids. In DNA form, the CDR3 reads TGTGCCAGCAAGCGCAATGAGCAGTTCTTC. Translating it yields CASKRNEQFF.

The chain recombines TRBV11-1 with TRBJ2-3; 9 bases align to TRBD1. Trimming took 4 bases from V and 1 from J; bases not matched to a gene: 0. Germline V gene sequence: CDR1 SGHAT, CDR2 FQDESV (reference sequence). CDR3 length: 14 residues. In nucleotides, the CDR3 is TGTGCCAGCAGCTGGACAGGGGGCACAGATACGCAGTATTTT. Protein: CASSWTGGTDTQYF.

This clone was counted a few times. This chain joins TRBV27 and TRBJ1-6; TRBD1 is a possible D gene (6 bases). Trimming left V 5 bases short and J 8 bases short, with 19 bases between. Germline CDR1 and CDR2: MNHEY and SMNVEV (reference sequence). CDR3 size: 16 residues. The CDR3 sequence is CASSRGRQATYSPLHF. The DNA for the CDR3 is TGTGCCAGCAGTCGAGGCAGACAGGCCACCTATTCACCCCTCCACTTT.

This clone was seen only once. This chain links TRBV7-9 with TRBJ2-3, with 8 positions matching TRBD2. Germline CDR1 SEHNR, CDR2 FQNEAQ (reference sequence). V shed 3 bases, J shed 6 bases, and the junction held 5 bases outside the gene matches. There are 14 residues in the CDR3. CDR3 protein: CASSFLREADTQYF. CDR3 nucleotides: TGTGCCAGCAGCTTCTTGCGGGAGGCCGATACGCAGTATTTT.

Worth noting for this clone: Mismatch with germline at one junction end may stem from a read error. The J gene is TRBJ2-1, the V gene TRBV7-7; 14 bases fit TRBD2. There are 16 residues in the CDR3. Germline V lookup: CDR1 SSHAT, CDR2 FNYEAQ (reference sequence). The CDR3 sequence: CASSPRLAGGPHEQFF. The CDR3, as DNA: TGTGCTAGCAGCCCGAGACTAGCGGGAGGGCCCCATGAGCAGTTCTTC. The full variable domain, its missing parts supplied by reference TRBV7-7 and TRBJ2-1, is GAGVSQSPRYKVTKRGQDVTLRCDPISSHATLYWYQQALGQGPEFLTYFNYEAQPDKSGLPSDRFSAERPEGSISTLTIQRTEQRDSAMYRCASSPRLAGGPHEQFFGPGTRLTVL.

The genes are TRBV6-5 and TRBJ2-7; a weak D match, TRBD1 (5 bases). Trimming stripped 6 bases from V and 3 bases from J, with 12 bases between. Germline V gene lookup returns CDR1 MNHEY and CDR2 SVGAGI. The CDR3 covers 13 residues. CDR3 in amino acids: CASSPTEYYEQYF. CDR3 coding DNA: TGTGCCAGCAGCCCGACAGAATACTACGAGCAGTACTTC.

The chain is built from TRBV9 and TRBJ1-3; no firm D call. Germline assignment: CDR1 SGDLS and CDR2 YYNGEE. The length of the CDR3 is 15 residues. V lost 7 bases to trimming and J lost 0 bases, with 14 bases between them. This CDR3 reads CASGRGRDSGNTIYF. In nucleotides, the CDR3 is TGTGCCAGCGGTCGTGGACGGGACTCTGGAAACACCATATATTTT.

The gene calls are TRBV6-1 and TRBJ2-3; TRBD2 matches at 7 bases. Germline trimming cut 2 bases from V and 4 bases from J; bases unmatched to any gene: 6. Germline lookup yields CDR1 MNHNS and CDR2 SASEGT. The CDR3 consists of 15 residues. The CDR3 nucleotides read TGTGCCAGCAGTGAAAACGGACTAGGGGCAGATACGCAGTATTTT. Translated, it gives CASSENGLGADTQYF.

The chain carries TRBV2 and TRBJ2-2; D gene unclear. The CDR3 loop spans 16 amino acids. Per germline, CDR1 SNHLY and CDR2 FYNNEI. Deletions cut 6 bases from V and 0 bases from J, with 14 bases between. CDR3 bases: TGTGCCAGCAGCTTTCGCCGTCGGGCGAACACCGGGGAGCTGTTTTTT. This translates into CASSFRRRANTGELFF.

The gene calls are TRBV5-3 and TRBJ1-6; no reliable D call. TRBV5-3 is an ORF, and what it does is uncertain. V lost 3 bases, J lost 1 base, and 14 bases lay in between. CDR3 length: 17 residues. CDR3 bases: TGTGCCAGAAGCTCCAGGACTGAGGCGTCCTATAATTCACCCCTCCACTTT. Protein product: CARSSRTEASYNSPLHF.

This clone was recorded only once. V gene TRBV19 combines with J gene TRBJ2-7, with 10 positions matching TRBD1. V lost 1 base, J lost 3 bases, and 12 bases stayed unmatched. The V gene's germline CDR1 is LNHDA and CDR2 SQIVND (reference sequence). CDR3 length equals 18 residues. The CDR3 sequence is CASSIVTGGAAGNYEQYF. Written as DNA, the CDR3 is TGTGCCAGTAGTATAGTGACAGGGGGCGCCGCGGGAAACTACGAGCAGTACTTC.

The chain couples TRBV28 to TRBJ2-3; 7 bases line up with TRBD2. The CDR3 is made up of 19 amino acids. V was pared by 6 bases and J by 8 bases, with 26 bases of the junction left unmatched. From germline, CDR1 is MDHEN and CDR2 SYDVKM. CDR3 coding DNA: TGTGCCAGCAGCCGGAAAAACTACCGGGCCGCGGGGAGGGGAGGTACGCAGTATTTT. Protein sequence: CASSRKNYRAAGRGGTQYF. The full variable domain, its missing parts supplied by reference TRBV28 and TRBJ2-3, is DVKVTQSSRYLVKRTGEKVFLECVQDMDHENMFWYRQDPGLGLRLIYFSYDVKMKEKGDIPEGYSVSREKKERFSLILESASTNQTSMYLCASSRKNYRAAGRGGTQYFGPGTRLTVL.

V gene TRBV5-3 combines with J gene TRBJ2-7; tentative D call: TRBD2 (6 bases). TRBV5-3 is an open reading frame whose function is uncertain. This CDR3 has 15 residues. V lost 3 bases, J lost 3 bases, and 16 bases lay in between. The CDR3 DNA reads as TGTGCCAGAAGCTGGAGGGCTAGCGAATTCTACGAGCAGTACTTC. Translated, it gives CARSWRASEFYEQYF.

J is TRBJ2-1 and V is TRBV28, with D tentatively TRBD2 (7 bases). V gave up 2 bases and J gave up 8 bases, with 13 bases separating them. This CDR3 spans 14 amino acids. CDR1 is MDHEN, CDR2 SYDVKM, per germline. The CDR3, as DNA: TGTGCCAGCAGTTTAAGGGGGAGGGCCTATGAGCAGTTCTTC. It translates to CASSLRGRAYEQFF.

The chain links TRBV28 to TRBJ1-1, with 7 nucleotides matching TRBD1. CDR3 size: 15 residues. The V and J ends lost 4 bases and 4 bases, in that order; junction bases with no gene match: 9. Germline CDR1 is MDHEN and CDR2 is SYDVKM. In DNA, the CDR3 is TGTGCCAGCAGTTCCGACAGGGTTACGGGCACTGAAGCTTTCTTT. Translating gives CASSSDRVTGTEAFF.

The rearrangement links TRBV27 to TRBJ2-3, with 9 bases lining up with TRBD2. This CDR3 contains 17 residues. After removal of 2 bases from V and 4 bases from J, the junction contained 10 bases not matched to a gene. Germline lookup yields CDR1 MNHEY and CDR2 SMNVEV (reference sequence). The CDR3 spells CASSLGGAGGPSDTQYF. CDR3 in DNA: TGTGCCAGCAGTTTAGGAGGGGCGGGGGGGCCGTCAGATACGCAGTATTTT.

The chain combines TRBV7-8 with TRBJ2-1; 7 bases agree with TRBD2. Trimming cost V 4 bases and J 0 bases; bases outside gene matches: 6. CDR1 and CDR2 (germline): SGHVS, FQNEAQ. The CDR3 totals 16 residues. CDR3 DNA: TGTGCCAGCAGCTACCTAGCGGCGAGCTCCTACAATGAGCAGTTCTTC. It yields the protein CASSYLAASSYNEQFF.

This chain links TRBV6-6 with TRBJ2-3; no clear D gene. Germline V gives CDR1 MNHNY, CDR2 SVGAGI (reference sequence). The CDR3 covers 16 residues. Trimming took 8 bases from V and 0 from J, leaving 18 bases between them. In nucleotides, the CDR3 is TGTGCCAGCCTGGTTCTAGAGACCAAGAGCACAGATACGCAGTATTTT. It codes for CASLVLETKSTDTQYF.

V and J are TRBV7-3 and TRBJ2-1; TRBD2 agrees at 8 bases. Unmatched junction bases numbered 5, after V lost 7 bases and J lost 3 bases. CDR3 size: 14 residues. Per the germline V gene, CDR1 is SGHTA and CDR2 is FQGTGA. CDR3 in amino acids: CASKETSDYNEQFF. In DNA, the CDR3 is TGTGCCAGCAAGGAGACTAGCGACTACAATGAGCAGTTCTTC.